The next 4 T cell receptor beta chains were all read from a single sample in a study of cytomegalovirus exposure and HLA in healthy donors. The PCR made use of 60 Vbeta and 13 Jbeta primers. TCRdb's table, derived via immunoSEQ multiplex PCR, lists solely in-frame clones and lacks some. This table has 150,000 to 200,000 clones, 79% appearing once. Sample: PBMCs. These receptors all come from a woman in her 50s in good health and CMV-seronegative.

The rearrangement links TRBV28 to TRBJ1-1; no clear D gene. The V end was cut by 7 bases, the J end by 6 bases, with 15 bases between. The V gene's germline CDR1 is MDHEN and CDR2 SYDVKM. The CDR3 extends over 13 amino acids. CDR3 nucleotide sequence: TGTGCCAGCACCTCACGACGGGGAGCTGAAGCTTTCTTT. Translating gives CASTSRRGAEAFF.

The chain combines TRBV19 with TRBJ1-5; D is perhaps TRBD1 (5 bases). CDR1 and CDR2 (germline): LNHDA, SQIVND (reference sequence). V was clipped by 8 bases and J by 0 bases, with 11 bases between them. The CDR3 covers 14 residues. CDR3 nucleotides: TGTGCCAGTCATCGGGGGTATAGCAATCAGCCCCAGCATTTT. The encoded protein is CASHRGYSNQPQHF.

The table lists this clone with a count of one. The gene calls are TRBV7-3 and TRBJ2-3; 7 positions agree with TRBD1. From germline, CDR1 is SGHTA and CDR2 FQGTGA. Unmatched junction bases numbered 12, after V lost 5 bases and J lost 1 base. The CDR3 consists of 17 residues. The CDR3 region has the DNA TGTGCCAGCAGCCAAGGGGATAGGGGGCTTGGCACAGATACGCAGTATTTT. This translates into CASSQGDRGLGTDTQYF. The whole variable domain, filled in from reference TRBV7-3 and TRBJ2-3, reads GAGVSQTPSNKVTEKGKYVELRCDPISGHTALYWYRQSLGQGPEFLIYFQGTGAADDSGLPNDRFFAVRPEGSVSTLKIQRTERGDSAVYLCASSQGDRGLGTDTQYFGPGTRLTVL.

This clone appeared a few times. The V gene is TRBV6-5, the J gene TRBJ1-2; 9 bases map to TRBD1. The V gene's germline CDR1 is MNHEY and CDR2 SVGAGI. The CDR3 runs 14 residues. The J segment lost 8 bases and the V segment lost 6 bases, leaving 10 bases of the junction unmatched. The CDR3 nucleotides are TGTGCCAGCAGGACGGGACAGGGCGAACGGGGCTACACCTTC. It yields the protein CASRTGQGERGYTF.